The 8 T cell receptor beta chains listed next were all sequenced from one sample in a study of T cell responses to AZD1222 COVID-19 vaccine. Using immunoSEQ multiplex PCR, the repertoire was profiled, and TCRdb retains in-frame clones only, with some absent. The data show more than 150,000 clones, approximately 90% seen once. The input for sequencing was peripheral blood, taken on day 0 of AZD1222 vaccination. Receptors originate from an adult in good health.

V gene TRBV2 combines with J gene TRBJ1-1, with 7 bases aligning to TRBD1. CDR1 and CDR2 (germline): SNHLY, FYNNEI. The CDR3 has 14 amino acids. Trimming took 6 bases from V and 1 from J; bases not matched to a gene: 5. In nucleotides, the CDR3 is TGTGCCAGCAGCCTACAGGGGCCGAACACTGAAGCTTTCTTT. This sequence encodes CASSLQGPNTEAFF.

V gene TRBV19 combines with J gene TRBJ2-2, with D unresolved. CDR3 length equals 16 residues. V was shortened by 4 bases and J by 1 base, with 13 bases between the two germline ends. From germline, CDR1 is LNHDA and CDR2 SQIVND (reference sequence). CDR3 sequence (DNA): TGTGCCAGTAGTAGATTGACGGAGCTGAACACCGGGGAGCTGTTTTTT. Encoded protein: CASSRLTELNTGELFF.

CDR3 sequence reads: CASSLFEEGSFF. In nucleotides, the CDR3 is TGTGCCAGCAGCTTATTTGAGGAGGGAAGCTTCTTT. J is TRBJ1-1 and V is TRBV7-9; D uncertain. Per germline, CDR1 SEHNR and CDR2 FQNEAQ (reference sequence). The germline V and J ends were trimmed by 2 bases and 14 bases, with 15 bases remaining between them. The CDR3 is 12 amino acids.

The rearrangement links TRBV29-1 to TRBJ1-2, with unresolved D. This CDR3 has 12 amino acids. The germline V gene has CDR1 SQVTM and CDR2 ANQGSEA. The ends were cut back, 7 bases at V and 4 bases at J, with 13 bases in the middle. The CDR3 coding sequence is TGCAGCGCGGAGGGCCAAACCTATGGCTACACCTTC. Protein: CSAEGQTYGYTF.

The rearrangement links TRBV19 to TRBJ1-3, with D unclear. The CDR3 has 16 residues. Trimming pared 6 bases from V and 4 bases from J, leaving 19 bases between. The germline V gene encodes CDR1 LNHDA and CDR2 SQIVND (reference sequence). The CDR3 loop reads CASSRRLSQGGNTIYF. The CDR3 DNA sequence: TGTGCCAGTAGCCGACGACTCTCGCAAGGGGGAAACACCATATATTTT.

This chain joins TRBV28 and TRBJ1-5; TRBD1 aligns across 7 bases. The CDR3 contains 16 residues. The trim removed 5 bases at V and 2 bases at J, leaving 9 bases unmatched. Germline-derived CDR1 and CDR2 are MDHEN and SYDVKM. DNA of the CDR3: TGTGCCAGCAGTCCGCCGACAGGGTTTGGCAATCAGCCCCAGCATTTT. Encoded protein: CASSPPTGFGNQPQHF.

The CDR3 DNA reads as TGTGCCAGCATCAAAACGGATGGGAGGAATGAGCAGTTCTTC. This translates into CASIKTDGRNEQFF. The chain combines TRBV7-2 with TRBJ2-1; D might be TRBD2 (6 bases). The CDR3 loop spans 14 amino acids. Germline V gives CDR1 SGHTA, CDR2 FQGNSA. Between the trimmed V and J ends, which lost 7 bases and 7 bases, there was a span of 17 bases.

V gene TRBV13 combines with J gene TRBJ2-1, with D perhaps TRBD2 (5 bases). V was shortened by 4 bases and J by 0 bases, with 22 bases between the two germline ends. Germline CDR1 is PRHDT and CDR2 is FYEKMQ (reference sequence). The CDR3 covers 19 residues. CDR3 amino acids: CASSSIGLEGLSSYNEQFF. The CDR3 nucleotides read TGTGCCAGCAGCTCGATTGGACTCGAAGGGTTGAGCTCCTACAATGAGCAGTTCTTC.